The 14 T cell receptor beta chains in this list originate from one sample, sequenced in a study of blood T cell repertoires in COVID-19. Some clones are missing from TCRdb's copy, which holds only in-frame ones; the method was immunoSEQ multiplex PCR. This sample has hundreds of thousands of clones, with about nine tenths found just once. The sample comprised PBMCs or T cells enriched from blood (not recorded which). All receptors come from a woman between 50 and 59 years old in a cohort exposed to, infected with or recovered from COVID-19 (not recorded which).

The chain couples TRBV19 to TRBJ1-5; TRBD1 might be the D (6 bases). V gave up 1 base and J gave up 3 bases, with 16 bases separating them. From germline, CDR1 is LNHDA and CDR2 SQIVND (reference sequence). This CDR3 comprises 17 residues. This chain's CDR3 is CASSIGIPQGFNQPQHF. As DNA, the CDR3 is TGTGCCAGTAGTATAGGGATTCCACAGGGATTCAATCAGCCCCAGCATTTT.

The chain employs TRBV4-1 and TRBJ2-6; perhaps TRBD1 as D (5 bases). Germline assignment: CDR1 MGHRA and CDR2 YSYEKL. Trimming removed 2 bases at V and 2 bases at J, with 13 bases between. This CDR3 is built from 17 residues. CDR3 in DNA: TGCGCCAGCAGCCAAATAAGATGGGGCGCTGGGGCCAACGTCCTGACTTTC. Its translation is CASSQIRWGAGANVLTF.

CDR3: CASSRGPYEQYF. The CDR3, as DNA: TGTGCCAGCTCACGGGGCCCCTACGAGCAGTACTTC. V gene TRBV18 combines with J gene TRBJ2-7; a weak D match, TRBD1 (5 bases). CDR1 is KGHSH, CDR2 LQKENI, per germline. The ends were cut back, 4 bases at V and 2 bases at J, with 6 bases in the middle. The length of the CDR3 is 12 residues.

The chain employs TRBV27 and TRBJ1-6; no definite D call. CDR3 length equals 13 residues. Between the trimmed V and J ends, which lost 6 bases and 8 bases, there was a span of 11 bases. Germline CDR1 and CDR2: MNHEY and SMNVEV (reference sequence). CDR3 residues: CASSRREDSPLHF. Here the CDR3 DNA reads TGTGCCAGCAGCCGACGGGAGGATTCACCCCTCCACTTT.

The chain employs TRBV5-1 and TRBJ1-1, with 8 bases aligning to TRBD1. Germline CDR1 SGHRS, CDR2 YFSETQ. The CDR3 runs to 14 residues. After removal of 5 bases from V and 2 bases from J, the junction contained 5 bases not matched to a gene. CDR3 DNA: TGCGCCAGCAGTTCGGACAGGGCAAACACTGAAGCTTTCTTT. This translates into CASSSDRANTEAFF.

The V gene is TRBV30, the J gene TRBJ1-2, with 9 bases that match TRBD1. Germline values: CDR1 GTSNPN, CDR2 SVGIG (reference sequence). With 8 bases clipped from V and 8 bases from J, the junction kept 9 bases outside the gene matches. The CDR3 contains 12 residues. CDR3 bases: TGTGCCCGACGCGGGACAGGGAGCGGCTACACCTTC. It is translated as CARRGTGSGYTF.

The chain combines TRBV19 with TRBJ2-1; no definite D call. CDR3 length: 14 amino acids. The germline gives CDR1 LNHDA, CDR2 SQIVND (reference sequence). Trimming pared 5 bases from V and 6 bases from J, leaving 14 bases between. The CDR3 here is CASSPGNPINEQFF. In DNA, the CDR3 is TGTGCCAGTAGTCCTGGCAACCCCATCAATGAGCAGTTCTTC.

The chain couples TRBV30 to TRBJ1-4, with 8 bases matching TRBD1. The germline V gene has CDR1 GTSNPN and CDR2 SVGIG (reference sequence). This CDR3 contains 13 residues. The V segment lost 2 bases and the J segment 8 bases; nucleotides outside the gene matches: 4. The CDR3 loop is CAWSKDRGEKLFF. The CDR3 nucleotides are TGTGCCTGGAGTAAAGACAGGGGCGAAAAACTGTTTTTT.

This sequence joins TRBV5-5 and TRBJ2-3, with 10 bases identical to TRBD2. Germline trimming cut 0 bases from V and 0 bases from J; bases unmatched to any gene: 7. The CDR3 length is 18 residues. Looked up from germline, CDR1 is SGHKS and CDR2 is YYEKEE (reference sequence). The chain's CDR3 is CASSLGLAGNISTDTQYF. The DNA of the CDR3 is TGTGCCAGCAGCTTGGGACTAGCGGGCAATATTAGCACAGATACGCAGTATTTT.

V and J are TRBV4-2 and TRBJ2-1, with D possibly TRBD2 on 5 matching bases. The CDR3 runs 15 residues. The V gene's germline CDR1 is LGHNA and CDR2 YNFKEQ. With 0 bases removed from V and 9 bases from J, the gap between germline ends came to 15 bases. The CDR3 protein is CASSQEDYKETEQFF. The CDR3 DNA sequence: TGTGCCAGCAGCCAAGAAGACTATAAAGAAACTGAGCAGTTCTTC.

This clone was counted a single time. CDR3 DNA: TGTGCCAGCAGCTCTCTGAGGAGGGAGGGTCGGGGCACTGAAGCTTTCTTT. This translates into CASSSLRREGRGTEAFF. V is TRBV11-2 and J is TRBJ1-1, with no clear D. CDR3 length: 17 amino acids. Germline CDR1 SGHAT, CDR2 FQNNGV. V lost 4 bases to trimming and J lost 4 bases, with 22 bases between them.

The chain carries TRBV5-4 and TRBJ1-4, with 7 bases aligning to TRBD1. Germline values: CDR1 SGHNT, CDR2 YYREEE (reference sequence). The CDR3 loop spans 13 amino acids. J was trimmed by 4 bases and V by 5 bases; bases with no gene match: 2. As DNA, the CDR3 is TGTGCCAGCAGTCGGGACAGTAATGAAAAACTGTTTTTT. This sequence encodes CASSRDSNEKLFF.

The chain recombines TRBV7-9 with TRBJ1-1; possible D gene TRBD1, 5 bases. The CDR3 extends over 14 amino acids. V lost 5 bases to trimming and J lost 3 bases, with 13 bases between them. Germline V lookup: CDR1 SEHNR, CDR2 FQNEAQ (reference sequence). The CDR3 protein is CASSPGRGDTEAFF. DNA of the CDR3: TGTGCCAGCAGCCCCGGGCGGGGGGACACTGAAGCTTTCTTT.

The CDR3 spells CATSGGTRVRGGEQYF. In DNA, the CDR3 is TGTGCCACCAGCGGTGGGACTAGAGTACGGGGGGGTGAGCAGTACTTC. The rearrangement links TRBV15 to TRBJ2-7; the match to TRBD2 covers 8 bases. This CDR3 is built from 16 residues. The junction had 16 bases not matched to a gene; V was cut back by 5 bases and J by 7 bases. The germline gives CDR1 LNHNV, CDR2 YYDKDF (reference sequence).